Each of the 27 T cell receptor beta chains below was sequenced from the same sample in a study of persistence of HIV-infected CD4 T cells. Sequencing used immunoSEQ version 4 in survey mode. Clones were sequenced by immunoSEQ multiplex PCR, and TCRdb holds only the in-frame ones, with some missing. The sample records 6,500 to 8,500 clones, less than 75% being singletons. What these receptors recognize is not known. Cells were stimulated with CMV-infected fibroblast lysates at 10 ug/mL. Responding CD4+ T cells were sorted by upregulation of both CD40 ligand and CD69. The input for sequencing was CD4+ T cells sorted from PBMCs after approximately 18-hour stimulation, taken from a patient who received antiretroviral therapy. These receptors were obtained from an adult man with HIV who was CMV-seropositive.

This clone has only a few counts. J is TRBJ1-6 and V is TRBV9; no clear D gene. V was pared by 0 bases and J by 7 bases, with 5 bases between. Per the germline V gene, CDR1 is SGDLS and CDR2 is YYNGEE. The CDR3 runs to 13 residues. CDR3 region: CASSVARNSPLHF. The CDR3 DNA reads TGTGCCAGCAGCGTAGCACGAAATTCACCCCTCCACTTT.

This clone came up a few times. This chain joins TRBV18 and TRBJ2-2, with 8 bases fitting TRBD1. Germline CDR1 and CDR2: KGHSH and LQKENI. CDR3 size: 16 residues. The J segment lost 1 base and the V segment lost 3 bases, leaving 4 bases of the junction unmatched. The chain's CDR3 is CASSPDRVQNTGELFF. The CDR3 coding sequence is TGTGCCAGCTCACCGGACAGGGTACAGAACACCGGGGAGCTGTTTTTT.

The V and J genes are TRBV28 and TRBJ1-2, with D possibly being TRBD1 (6 bases). Germline V gene sequence: CDR1 MDHEN, CDR2 SYDVKM. The CDR3 runs 13 residues. V gave up 8 bases and J gave up 4 bases, with 14 bases separating them. CDR3 amino acids: CASFTGGIYGYTF. The CDR3 nucleotides read TGTGCCAGCTTTACGGGGGGCATCTATGGCTACACCTTC.

CDR3 loop: CASSPGRQGTQYF. The CDR3 bases are TGTGCCAGCAGCCCTGGACGGCAGGGGACCCAGTACTTC. The chain has TRBV3-1 (or the pseudogene TRBV3-2) and TRBJ2-5, with D tentatively TRBD1 (5 bases). The CDR3 is made up of 13 amino acids. Trimming took off 4 bases at V and 7 bases at J, with 13 bases between the two ends. Per the germline V gene, CDR1 is LGHDT and CDR2 is YNNKEL (reference sequence).

This clone was seen only a few times. V is TRBV19 and J is TRBJ2-1; the match to TRBD1 covers 10 bases. V shed 3 bases, J shed 5 bases, and the junction held 1 base outside the gene matches. CDR1 is LNHDA, CDR2 SQIVND, per germline (reference sequence). This CDR3 spans 14 amino acids. The CDR3 bases are TGTGCCAGTAGTATCGACAGGGGGCACAATGAGCAGTTCTTC. Translated: CASSIDRGHNEQFF.

The genes are TRBV28 and TRBJ1-5; D call uncertain. There are 13 residues in the CDR3. The germline gives CDR1 MDHEN, CDR2 SYDVKM. V lost 3 bases, J lost 2 bases, and 5 bases lay in between. The CDR3 reads CASSFVRNQPQHF. The CDR3, as DNA: TGTGCCAGCAGTTTCGTTCGCAATCAGCCCCAGCATTTT.

This clone came up once. The chain combines TRBV19 with TRBJ2-1; 8 positions match TRBD2. The CDR3 contains 14 residues. From germline, CDR1 is LNHDA and CDR2 SQIVND (reference sequence). The trim removed 7 bases at V and 3 bases at J, leaving 5 bases unmatched. The CDR3, as DNA: TGTGCCAGTACTCCGGGGGGGAGCTACAATGAGCAGTTCTTC. Its protein is CASTPGGSYNEQFF.

Only one count was recorded for this clone. V gene TRBV29-1 combines with J gene TRBJ2-2; TRBD2 is a possible D gene (6 bases). V lost 3 bases to trimming and J lost 6 bases, with 11 bases between them. The germline gives CDR1 SQVTM, CDR2 ANQGSEA. The CDR3 consists of 13 residues. CDR3 bases: TGCAGCGTTGACGGGGGTAGGGCCGGGGAGCTGTTTTTT. Protein product: CSVDGGRAGELFF.

Within the sample, this clone is medium-sized. Within the sample, other DNA sequences also encode this same CDR3. V gene TRBV14 combines with J gene TRBJ2-2; the D gene is possibly TRBD1 (6 bases). The CDR3 has 17 amino acids. Germline V lookup: CDR1 SGHDN, CDR2 FVKESK. Trimming took off 0 bases at V and 5 bases at J, with 16 bases between the two ends. The CDR3 DNA is TGTGCCAGCAGCCAAGATAGGGGGAGAGATTGGACCGGGGAGCTGTTTTTT. Its protein is CASSQDRGRDWTGELFF.

This clone was counted a few times. V is TRBV19 and J is TRBJ1-5; D unclear. The V end was cut by 5 bases, the J end by 2 bases, with 7 bases between. CDR1 is LNHDA and CDR2 is SQIVND in the germline V gene (reference sequence). The CDR3 contains 13 residues. CDR3 bases: TGTGCCAGTAGTTGGGAGGGCAATCAGCCCCAGCATTTT. Residues: CASSWEGNQPQHF.

The chain carries TRBV6-5 and TRBJ1-2; the D gene is possibly TRBD1 (5 bases). CDR3 size: 15 residues. CDR1 and CDR2 from the germline V gene are MNHEY and SVGAGI. V shed 0 bases and J shed 4 bases, with 12 bases lying between them. CDR3 sequence reads: CASSYSGDGGYGYTF. CDR3 bases: TGTGCCAGCAGTTACTCGGGGGACGGAGGCTATGGCTACACCTTC.

This clone was counted only a few times. The chain couples TRBV19 to TRBJ2-7; D perhaps matches TRBD2 (6 bases). V was shortened by 3 bases and J by 0 bases, with 15 bases between the two germline ends. The CDR3 is made up of 16 amino acids. Germline values: CDR1 LNHDA, CDR2 SQIVND (reference sequence). CDR3 loop: CASSISGGKSSYEQYF. DNA for the CDR3: TGTGCCAGTAGTATTTCCGGAGGGAAGAGCTCCTACGAGCAGTACTTC. The entire variable domain, with the rest obtained from reference TRBV19 and TRBJ2-7, is as follows: DGGITQSPKYLFRKEGQNVTLSCEQNLNHDAMYWYRQDPGQGLRLIYYSQIVNDFQKGDIAEGYSVSREKKESFPLTVTSAQKNPTAFYLCASSISGGKSSYEQYFGPGTRLTVT.

CDR3 in amino acids: CASKTGGQETQYF. CDR3 in DNA: TGTGCCAGCAAAACTGGGGGTCAAGAGACCCAGTACTTC. The J gene is TRBJ2-5, the V gene TRBV7-2; possibly TRBD1 or TRBD2 for D (5 bases each). The CDR3 loop spans 13 amino acids. Germline-derived CDR1 and CDR2 are SGHTA and FQGNSA. Trimming stripped 7 bases from V and 2 bases from J, with 11 bases between.

V and J are TRBV3-1 (or the pseudogene TRBV3-2) and TRBJ1-2, with D hard to call. The ends were cut back, 2 bases at V and 7 bases at J, with 17 bases in the middle. The germline CDR1 and CDR2 sequences are LGHDT and YNNKEL (reference sequence). The CDR3 has 15 residues. The CDR3 DNA sequence: TGTGCCAGCAGCCAAAGCCCTGGGTTAGTCGGTGGCTACACCTTC. It specifies CASSQSPGLVGGYTF.

The CDR3 DNA sequence: TGTGCCAGCAGCCCGAGGGGCTCCCATAACGAGCAGTACTTC. Protein product: CASSPRGSHNEQYF. V is TRBV7-9 and J is TRBJ2-7; perhaps D is TRBD1 or TRBD2 (5 bases each). This CDR3 comprises 14 residues. The ends were cut back, 5 bases at V and 5 bases at J, with 16 bases in the middle. Per germline, CDR1 SEHNR and CDR2 FQNEAQ (reference sequence).

The gene calls are TRBV9 and TRBJ1-6; perhaps TRBD1 as D (5 bases). The germline V and J ends were trimmed by 3 bases and 5 bases, with 15 bases remaining between them. The CDR3 has 16 residues. CDR1 is SGDLS and CDR2 is YYNGEE in the germline V gene. The CDR3 is CASSGHAGPNNSPLHF. The DNA for the CDR3 is TGTGCCAGCAGCGGCCATGCGGGACCGAATAATTCACCCCTCCACTTT.

This clone was seen a few times. V gene TRBV19 combines with J gene TRBJ2-3, with unresolved D. The V and J ends lost 0 bases and 0 bases respectively, with 4 bases between them. The CDR3 has 14 amino acids. Germline V gene data show CDR1 as LNHDA and CDR2 as SQIVND (reference sequence). CDR3 sequence reads: CASSIDQSTDTQYF. DNA for the CDR3: TGTGCCAGTAGTATAGATCAGAGCACAGATACGCAGTATTTT.

This clone was seen only a few times. The rearrangement joins TRBV4-2 to TRBJ2-5, with D possibly being TRBD2 (6 bases). Germline V gene data show CDR1 as LGHNA and CDR2 as YNFKEQ. The CDR3 is made up of 13 amino acids. The ends were cut back, 8 bases at V and 0 bases at J, with 10 bases in the middle. Written as DNA, the CDR3 is TGTGCCAGCGGTCGGGGGAACCAAGAGACCCAGTACTTC. It translates to CASGRGNQETQYF.

CDR3 in DNA: TGTGCCAGCAACAGGGTCCTCGCCGGGGAGCTGTTTTTT. It is translated as CASNRVLAGELFF. The chain is built from TRBV7-9 and TRBJ2-2; the D gene is possibly TRBD1 (6 bases). Germline V gives CDR1 SEHNR, CDR2 FQNEAQ (reference sequence). CDR3 length equals 13 residues. The V gene lost 7 bases and the J gene lost 6 bases, with 12 bases spanning the gap.

By sample share, this clone is medium-sized. The chain carries TRBV7-2 and TRBJ1-1; 7 bases align to TRBD1. Unmatched junction bases numbered 0, after V lost 1 base and J lost 1 base. There are 14 residues in the CDR3. CDR1 and CDR2 (germline): SGHTA, FQGNSA. DNA for the CDR3: TGTGCCAGCAGCTTAGGGGACAGGAACACTGAAGCTTTCTTT. It translates to CASSLGDRNTEAFF. The whole variable domain, filled in from reference TRBV7-2 and TRBJ1-1, reads GAGVSQSPSNKVTEKGKDVELRCDPISGHTALYWYRQSLGQGLEFLIYFQGNSAPDKSGLPSDRFSAERTGGSVSTLTIQRTQQEDSAVYLCASSLGDRNTEAFFGQGTRLTVV.

The rearrangement joins TRBV14 to TRBJ1-1; 7 positions match TRBD1. The V gene's germline CDR1 is SGHDN and CDR2 FVKESK. This CDR3 has 14 residues. Germline trimming cut 4 bases from V and 1 base from J; bases unmatched to any gene: 3. The DNA for the CDR3 is TGTGCCAGCAGCCCTAGACAGGGGAACACTGAAGCTTTCTTT. Protein sequence: CASSPRQGNTEAFF. The full variable domain, with the rest looked up from reference TRBV14 and TRBJ1-1, is EAGVTQFPSHSVIEKGQTVTLRCDPISGHDNLYWYRRVMGKEIKFLLHFVKESKQDESGMPNNRFLAERTGGTYSTLKVQPAELEDSGVYFCASSPRQGNTEAFFGQGTRLTVV.

The rearrangement links TRBV6-2 or TRBV6-3 to TRBJ1-2, with D maybe TRBD1 (5 bases). With 0 bases removed from V and 4 bases from J, the gap between germline ends came to 12 bases. Germline V gene lookup returns CDR1 MNHEY and CDR2 SVGEGT. The length of the CDR3 is 15 residues. The CDR3 nucleotides read TGTGCCAGCAGTTACTCCTGGGGCCTTGGCTATGGCTACACCTTC. It codes for CASSYSWGLGYGYTF.

The chain carries TRBV27 and TRBJ2-7, with TRBD1 as a possible D gene (6 bases). CDR1 MNHEY and CDR2 SMNVEV come from the germline V gene (reference sequence). The CDR3 sequence is 17 residues long. V lost 4 bases and J 1 base, leaving 20 bases between the germline ends. The CDR3 sequence: CASSYTKGQFSSYEQYF. CDR3 coding DNA: TGTGCCAGCAGTTACACTAAAGGACAGTTTTCGTCCTACGAGCAGTACTTC.

The V gene is TRBV3-1 (or the pseudogene TRBV3-2), the J gene TRBJ1-1; D remains ambiguous. The CDR3 extends over 13 amino acids. Germline V lookup: CDR1 LGHDT, CDR2 YNNKEL (reference sequence). Trimming removed 1 base at V and 3 bases at J, with 6 bases between. The DNA for the CDR3 is TGTGCCAGCAGCCAAGGAGCTTACACTGAAGCTTTCTTT. It translates to CASSQGAYTEAFF.

This clone counts as large. This chain uses TRBV11-3 with TRBJ2-5; D may match TRBD1 or TRBD2 (5 bases each). The CDR3 has 17 amino acids. Trimming removed 3 bases from V and 2 bases from J, with 19 bases in between. The germline V gene has CDR1 SGHNT and CDR2 YENEEA. The CDR3 coding sequence is TGTGCCAGCAGCTTTTCTCGGGGCAGGGATACGCAAGAGACCCAGTACTTC. This sequence encodes CASSFSRGRDTQETQYF.

This clone is a singleton in its sample. CDR3: CASRSGQGDYGYTF. CDR3 in DNA: TGTGCCAGCAGATCGGGACAGGGGGACTATGGCTACACCTTC. This chain joins TRBV27 and TRBJ1-2, with 11 bases that match TRBD1. V was pared by 6 bases and J by 3 bases, with 3 bases of the junction left unmatched. Looked up from germline, CDR1 is MNHEY and CDR2 is SMNVEV (reference sequence). CDR3 length: 14 residues.

The V call is TRBV6-5, the J call TRBJ2-7; TRBD1 or TRBD2 may be the D gene (5 bases each). Germline V gene sequence: CDR1 MNHEY, CDR2 SVGAGI. V lost 6 bases and J lost 5, with 14 bases in between. The CDR3 extends over 13 amino acids. CDR3 protein: CASRADGGNEQYF. DNA of the CDR3: TGTGCCAGCAGAGCAGATGGGGGTAACGAGCAGTACTTC.